The following is a T cell receptor beta chain sequence with its context. This entry comes from a study of blood T cell repertoires in COVID-19. For the study at large: The cDNA or gDNA used as material had been derived from T cells, B-cell-depleted T cells, or PBMCs.

Original handling: By means of reference gene primer amplification, nucleated cell counts were estimated. Produced via immunoSEQ multiplex PCR; TCRdb's table is partial and in-frame only. V and J calls and clone size are as listed in that table; D and trimming were resolved from the DNA. The profile shows about 90,000 clones, 80% of them singletons. V dropped 5 bases and J dropped 3; count of bases not matched to a gene: 7. This CDR3 contains 14 residues. Germline V gene lookup returns CDR1 MNHEY and CDR2 SVGAGI. The gene calls are TRBV6-5 and TRBJ2-7; 7 bases are shared with TRBD1. This sequence originates from a woman in her 70s with acute or convalescent COVID-19. Sequencing used peripheral blood. The DNA of the CDR3 is TGTGCCAGCAGTCACCGGACAGGAGTCTACGAGCAGTACTTC. This codes for CASSHRTGVYEQYF.